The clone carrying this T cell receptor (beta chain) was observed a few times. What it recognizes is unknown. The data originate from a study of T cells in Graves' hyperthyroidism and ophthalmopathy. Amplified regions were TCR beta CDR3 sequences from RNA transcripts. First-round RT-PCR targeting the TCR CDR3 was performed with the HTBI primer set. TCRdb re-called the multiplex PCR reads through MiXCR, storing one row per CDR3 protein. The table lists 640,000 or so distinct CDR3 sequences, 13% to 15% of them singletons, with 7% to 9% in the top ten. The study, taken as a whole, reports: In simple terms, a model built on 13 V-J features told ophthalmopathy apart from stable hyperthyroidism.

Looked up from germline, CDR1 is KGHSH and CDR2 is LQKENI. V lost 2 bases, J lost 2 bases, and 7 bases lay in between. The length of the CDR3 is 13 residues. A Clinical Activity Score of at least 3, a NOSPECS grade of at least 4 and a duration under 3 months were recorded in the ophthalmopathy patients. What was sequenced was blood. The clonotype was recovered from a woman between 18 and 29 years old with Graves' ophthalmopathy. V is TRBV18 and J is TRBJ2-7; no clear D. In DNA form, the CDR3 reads TGTGCCAGCTCACCAGGGGTCACCTACGAGCAGTACTTC. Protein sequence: CASSPGVTYEQYF. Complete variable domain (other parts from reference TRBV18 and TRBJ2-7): NAGVMQNPRHLVRRRGQEARLRCSPMKGHSHVYWYRQLPEEGLKFMVYLQKENIIDESGMPKERFSAEFPKEGPSILRIQQVVRGDSAAYFCASSPGVTYEQYFGPGTRLTVT.